What follows describes a single T cell receptor (beta chain). The data were obtained in a study of shared clonotypes between healthy human individuals. Using immunoSEQ multiplex PCR, the repertoire was profiled, and TCRdb retains in-frame clones only, with some absent. The sample carries 2.3 million or so clones, approximately 93% recorded once. J was trimmed by 7 bases and V by 5 bases; bases with no gene match: 7. The CDR3 is 15 residues long. Germline CDR1 SGHNT, CDR2 YYREEE (reference sequence). The rearrangement links TRBV5-4 to TRBJ2-1, with TRBD1 matching 12 bases. The sequence was collected from a man between 18 and 29 years old in good health. Some clones in this sample may be carry-over from other donors' samples. Sequenced sample: naive CD4+ T cells from PBMCs. The sample's subset: CD45RA+ positively selected. The CDR3 DNA follows: TGTGCCAGCAGGGTAGGGACAGGGGGCTCAAATGAGCAGTTCTTC. It specifies CASRVGTGGSNEQFF.